The 27 T cell receptor beta chains below were found in one sample sequenced in a study of blood T cell repertoires in COVID-19. Produced via immunoSEQ multiplex PCR; TCRdb's table is partial and in-frame only. The profile shows 150,000 to 200,000 clones, around 92% of them singletons. The sequencing input was PBMCs or T cells enriched from blood (not recorded which). The receptors shown here come from a young woman who had recovered from COVID-19.

The rearrangement uses TRBV28 and TRBJ1-2; TRBD1 matches 7 bases. Looked up from germline, CDR1 is MDHEN and CDR2 is SYDVKM. This CDR3 spans 15 amino acids. J was trimmed by 6 bases and V by 7 bases; bases with no gene match: 14. The DNA for the CDR3 is TGTGCCAGCAACCTTCTCCGGGACAGAAAAGATGGCTACACCTTC. It is translated as CASNLLRDRKDGYTF.

This clone was picked up many times. The chain joins TRBV11-3 to TRBJ2-7; TRBD2 matches 8 bases. The germline V gene encodes CDR1 SGHNT and CDR2 YENEEA. V lost 5 bases to trimming and J lost 4 bases; unmatched junction nucleotides: 10. The CDR3 covers 15 residues. CDR3 protein: CASSHFPGGEYEQYF. CDR3 nucleotides: TGTGCCAGCAGCCATTTTCCGGGGGGGGAATACGAGCAGTACTTC.

CDR3 loop: CASSGQGARAEAFF. CDR3 sequence (DNA): TGTGCCAGCAGTGGGCAGGGGGCGCGGGCTGAAGCTTTCTTT. The J gene is TRBJ1-1, the V gene TRBV2; 8 nucleotides align to TRBD1. CDR1 and CDR2 (germline): SNHLY, FYNNEI. Trimming removed 4 bases from V and 6 bases from J; junction bases left unmatched: 7. This CDR3 has 14 amino acids.

V gene TRBV6-6 combines with J gene TRBJ1-2; D is possibly TRBD1 (6 bases). The CDR3 totals 16 residues. The germline V gene encodes CDR1 MNHNY and CDR2 SVGAGI (reference sequence). The V and J ends lost 2 bases and 2 bases respectively, with 15 bases between them. CDR3 DNA sequence: TGTGCCAGCAGTTACAATGAGGGGGTTCACAACTATGGCTACACCTTC. This codes for CASSYNEGVHNYGYTF.

The V call is TRBV5-6, the J call TRBJ2-5; D is possibly TRBD1 (6 bases). Germline assignment: CDR1 SGHDT and CDR2 YYEEEE. The CDR3 is made up of 13 amino acids. The ends were cut back, 4 bases at V and 3 bases at J, with 10 bases in the middle. The CDR3 protein is CASSHRDKETQYF. The CDR3 DNA sequence: TGTGCCAGCAGCCACCGGGACAAAGAGACCCAGTACTTC.

The chain carries TRBV20-1 and TRBJ2-1, with D uncertain. The CDR3 length is 12 residues. Between the trimmed V and J ends, which lost 3 bases and 8 bases, there was a span of 11 bases. CDR1 is DFQATT, CDR2 SNEGSKA, per germline (reference sequence). CDR3 in DNA: TGCAGTGCTAGTGGCTTACTCCATGAGCAGTTCTTC. Its translation is CSASGLLHEQFF.

V is TRBV24-1 and J is TRBJ2-1; D might be TRBD2 (7 bases). Trimming removed 1 base at V and 4 bases at J, with 13 bases between. CDR1 and CDR2 (germline): KGHDR, SFDVKD. This CDR3 is 16 amino acids long. Here the CDR3 reads CATSDFAGAGYNEQFF. The CDR3 DNA sequence: TGTGCCACCAGTGATTTCGCGGGGGCCGGATACAATGAGCAGTTCTTC.

The chain recombines TRBV29-1 with TRBJ1-4; 7 nucleotides agree with TRBD1. The CDR3 loop spans 14 amino acids. The V gene's germline CDR1 is SQVTM and CDR2 ANQGSEA. Trimming cost V 2 bases and J 7 bases; bases outside gene matches: 7. In DNA form, the CDR3 reads TGCAGCGTTGAAAAGACAGGGCGGGGTGAAAAACTGTTTTTT. This codes for CSVEKTGRGEKLFF.

The rearrangement uses TRBV11-2 and TRBJ1-2; TRBD1 matches at 7 bases. The CDR3 is made up of 13 amino acids. Germline V gives CDR1 SGHAT, CDR2 FQNNGV. V was pared by 4 bases and J by 2 bases, with 1 base of the junction left unmatched. This CDR3 is CASSSTGNYGYTF. The DNA for the CDR3 is TGTGCCAGCAGCTCGACAGGGAACTATGGCTACACCTTC.

The chain carries TRBV5-1 and TRBJ2-1; D possibly corresponds to TRBD1 (6 bases). V lost 0 bases and J 6 bases, leaving 10 bases between the germline ends. CDR1 and CDR2 from the germline V gene are SGHRS and YFSETQ. This CDR3 region has 14 residues. The CDR3 nucleotides read TGCGCCAGCAGCTTGGACAGGGTGGGCAATGAGCAGTTCTTC. Its protein is CASSLDRVGNEQFF.

The genes are TRBV27 and TRBJ1-3; TRBD1 might be the D (5 bases). The CDR3 spans 15 residues. CDR1 MNHEY and CDR2 SMNVEV come from the germline V gene (reference sequence). V was pared by 6 bases and J by 0 bases, with 12 bases between. CDR3 coding DNA: TGTGCCAGCAGGCTACAGGCCGGCTCTGGAAACACCATATATTTT. It codes for CASRLQAGSGNTIYF.

The gene calls are TRBV27 and TRBJ2-1; D perhaps matches TRBD2 (6 bases). CDR1 and CDR2 from the germline V gene are MNHEY and SMNVEV (reference sequence). Trimming took 2 bases from V and 4 from J, leaving 6 bases between them. This CDR3 comprises 13 residues. CDR3 loop: CASSLGRYNEQFF. CDR3 sequence (DNA): TGTGCCAGCAGTTTAGGGAGGTACAATGAGCAGTTCTTC.

J is TRBJ2-1 and V is TRBV4-1, with D possibly being TRBD2 (5 bases). The germline CDR1 and CDR2 sequences are MGHRA and YSYEKL. Trimming took 0 bases from V and 4 from J, leaving 16 bases between them. The CDR3 is 17 residues long. CDR3 loop: CASSQDLASGGYNEQFF. The CDR3 DNA sequence: TGCGCCAGCAGCCAAGATTTGGCGAGCGGAGGTTACAATGAGCAGTTCTTC.

The chain has TRBV5-3 and TRBJ1-5; D is unclear. Being an ORF, TRBV5-3 has a function that is uncertain. The germline V and J ends were trimmed by 2 bases and 0 bases, with 3 bases remaining between them. This CDR3 is built from 13 residues. CDR3 coding DNA: TGTGCCAGAAGCTTTCATAGCAATCAGCCCCAGCATTTT. Its protein product is CARSFHSNQPQHF.

The rearrangement links TRBV21-1 to TRBJ2-1; the tabulated D call, TRBD1, remains unverified against the DNA. TRBV21-1 is labeled a pseudogene. This CDR3 comprises 15 residues. CDR3 amino acids: CASSRRRGPYNEQFF. CDR3 nucleotide sequence: TGTGCCAGCAGCAGGCGCAGGGGGCCGTACAATGAGCAGTTCTTC.

The V call is TRBV19, the J call TRBJ2-4, with D hard to call. V lost 5 bases to trimming and J lost 0 bases, with 11 bases between them. The V gene's germline CDR1 is LNHDA and CDR2 SQIVND (reference sequence). The CDR3 covers 15 residues. The CDR3 DNA is TGTGCCAGTAGTCCTGACAAGCTAGCCAAAAACATTCAGTACTTC. Its protein is CASSPDKLAKNIQYF. Combining the CDR3 with reference TRBV19 and TRBJ2-4 gives the whole variable domain DGGITQSPKYLFRKEGQNVTLSCEQNLNHDAMYWYRQDPGQGLRLIYYSQIVNDFQKGDIAEGYSVSREKKESFPLTVTSAQKNPTAFYLCASSPDKLAKNIQYFGAGTRLSVL.

The rearrangement links TRBV27 to TRBJ2-7; D unclear. Trimming pared 6 bases from V and 6 bases from J, leaving 6 bases between. CDR3 length: 10 residues. CDR1 and CDR2 from the germline V gene are MNHEY and SMNVEV (reference sequence). CDR3 nucleotide sequence: TGTGCCAGCAGGTTCGGCGAGCAGTACTTC. Its translation: CASRFGEQYF.

This chain links TRBV5-1 with TRBJ2-1; TRBD2 matches at 9 bases. The CDR3 length is 13 residues. Germline CDR1 reads SGHRS; CDR2 reads YFSETQ. Germline trimming cut 4 bases from V and 9 bases from J; bases unmatched to any gene: 5. CDR3 in amino acids: CASSLGLALEQFF. The DNA of the CDR3 is TGCGCCAGCAGCCTCGGACTAGCGCTTGAGCAGTTCTTC.

The gene calls are TRBV5-5 and TRBJ2-4; 7 bases map to TRBD1. CDR3 length: 17 amino acids. Trimming removed 0 bases from V and 1 base from J; junction bases left unmatched: 7. Germline values: CDR1 SGHKS, CDR2 YYEKEE (reference sequence). The CDR3 reads CASSLAGQFTAKNIQYF. In nucleotides, the CDR3 is TGTGCCAGCAGCTTGGCGGGACAGTTTACGGCCAAAAACATTCAGTACTTC.

This clone has just one count. The CDR3 DNA sequence: TGTGCCAGCAGCCTGACAGGGAATTCCTATAATTCACCCCTCCACTTT. Its protein product is CASSLTGNSYNSPLHF. This chain links TRBV9 with TRBJ1-6; TRBD1 aligns across 7 bases. Germline CDR1 and CDR2: SGDLS and YYNGEE. The CDR3 is made up of 16 amino acids. V dropped 4 bases and J dropped 1; count of bases not matched to a gene: 5.

A few counts support this clone. The gene calls are TRBV27 and TRBJ1-1; D gene ambiguous. The CDR3 consists of 14 residues. The germline CDR1 and CDR2 sequences are MNHEY and SMNVEV (reference sequence). The V end lost 6 bases, the J end lost 1 base, and 12 bases lay between the germline ends. The CDR3 loop reads CASRRHTENTEAFF. In DNA form, the CDR3 reads TGTGCCAGCAGACGGCATACAGAGAACACTGAAGCTTTCTTT.

The V gene is TRBV9, the J gene TRBJ2-1, with 11 bases that match TRBD2. The CDR3 has 16 amino acids. J was trimmed by 8 bases and V by 0 bases; bases with no gene match: 7. In germline, CDR1 is SGDLS, CDR2 YYNGEE. CDR3: CASSVALAGGRDEQFF. The DNA for the CDR3 is TGTGCCAGCAGCGTAGCGTTAGCGGGGGGGCGCGATGAGCAGTTCTTC.

The chain has TRBV10-3 and TRBJ2-2; D uncertain. CDR1 and CDR2 (germline): ENHRY, SYGVKD. V lost 3 bases and J 2 bases, leaving 7 bases between the germline ends. The CDR3 consists of 14 residues. The CDR3 bases are TGTGCCATCAGTGATCTCCCTAACACCGGGGAGCTGTTTTTT. Translation gives CAISDLPNTGELFF.

This chain connects TRBV7-9 to TRBJ1-6; the D is unclear. Germline V CDR1 and CDR2: SEHNR, FQNEAQ (reference sequence). Trimming cost V 1 base and J 7 bases, with 8 bases left between them. This CDR3 region has 14 residues. The CDR3 loop is CASSLGQVNSPLHF. The CDR3 region has the DNA TGTGCCAGCAGCTTAGGGCAAGTAAATTCACCCCTCCACTTT. The variable domain in full, with the rest retrieved from reference TRBV7-9 and TRBJ1-6, is DTGVSQNPRHKITKRGQNVTFRCDPISEHNRLYWYRQTLGQGPEFLTYFQNEAQLEKSRLLSDRFSAERPKGSFSTLEIQRTEQGDSAMYLCASSLGQVNSPLHFGNGTRLTVT.

This clone was seen more than once but under ten times. The V and J genes are TRBV2 and TRBJ1-6; the D is unclear. The CDR3 is made up of 17 amino acids. V was pared by 6 bases and J by 0 bases, with 15 bases between. Germline V lookup: CDR1 SNHLY, CDR2 FYNNEI. CDR3 nucleotide sequence: TGTGCCAGCAGGTCTCAGACTGTTAGCTCCTATAATTCACCCCTCCACTTT. It codes for CASRSQTVSSYNSPLHF.

The chain recombines TRBV4-2 with TRBJ2-7; 10 bases are a match to TRBD1. Germline V CDR1 and CDR2: LGHNA, YNFKEQ. V lost 4 bases and J lost 5; bases outside the gene matches: 11. The CDR3 has 16 residues. CDR3 bases: TGTGCCAGCAGCCCCCTGGGGGACAGGGGTTTTGACGAGCAGTACTTC. It codes for CASSPLGDRGFDEQYF.

V is TRBV28 and J is TRBJ2-3, with TRBD1 identical over 7 bases. V was clipped by 1 base and J by 9 bases; unmatched bases: 13. The germline V gene encodes CDR1 MDHEN and CDR2 SYDVKM. CDR3 length: 16 amino acids. The DNA for the CDR3 is TGTGCCAGCAGTTTATTCCGACAGGGACCGTTAAGAACGCAGTATTTT. Protein sequence: CASSLFRQGPLRTQYF.